The 28 T cell receptor beta chains listed next were all sequenced from one sample in a study of blood T cell repertoires in COVID-19. Libraries were prepared by immunoSEQ multiplex PCR; TCRdb keeps only in-frame clonotypes and omits some of them. This table holds roughly 230,000 clones, nearly 90% found once. Sequenced input: PBMCs or T cells enriched from blood (not recorded which). The receptors derive from a woman between 25 and 40 years old with acute COVID-19.

The rearrangement joins TRBV6-5 to TRBJ1-2, with a tentative D call TRBD1 (6 bases). V was trimmed by 2 bases and J by 8 bases, leaving 12 bases between them. The length of the CDR3 is 13 residues. Germline V gives CDR1 MNHEY, CDR2 SVGAGI. The CDR3 region is CASSYGGQKGYTF. The CDR3 DNA follows: TGTGCCAGCAGTTACGGAGGACAGAAGGGCTACACCTTC.

This chain connects TRBV5-1 to TRBJ1-5; 7 nucleotides align to TRBD1. V shed 1 base, J shed 7 bases, and the junction held 5 bases outside the gene matches. CDR3 length: 14 amino acids. CDR1 is SGHRS and CDR2 is YFSETQ in the germline V gene. The CDR3 bases are TGCGCCAGCAGCTTGTGGGCAGGGGGGCAGCCCCAGCATTTT. Protein sequence: CASSLWAGGQPQHF.

The V call is TRBV11-2, the J call TRBJ2-7, with D unclear. V was trimmed by 0 bases and J by 3 bases, leaving 6 bases between them. The CDR3 length is 13 residues. Germline values: CDR1 SGHAT, CDR2 FQNNGV. The CDR3 sequence is CASSLDPFYEQYF. CDR3 in DNA: TGTGCCAGCAGCTTAGACCCCTTCTACGAGCAGTACTTC.

The rearrangement uses TRBV5-1 and TRBJ1-2; D ambiguous. This CDR3 is built from 15 residues. With 5 bases removed from V and 3 bases from J, the gap between germline ends came to 17 bases. Germline-derived CDR1 and CDR2 are SGHRS and YFSETQ. DNA of the CDR3: TGCGCCAGCAGTTCTCCCAGTAAGGCGGACTATGGCTACACCTTC. Translating it yields CASSSPSKADYGYTF.

Points on this clone: This sample also contains other DNA sequences that code for the same CDR3. The chain uses TRBV2 and TRBJ1-5, with 8 bases that match TRBD1. There are 14 residues in the CDR3. Germline V gene lookup returns CDR1 SNHLY and CDR2 FYNNEI. Trimming cost V 4 bases and J 4 bases; bases outside gene matches: 3. The CDR3 here is CASSGNRGNQPQHF. The CDR3 DNA sequence: TGTGCCAGCAGTGGAAACAGGGGGAATCAGCCCCAGCATTTT.

This sequence joins TRBV29-1 and TRBJ2-2; D is possibly TRBD1 (6 bases). V was trimmed by 7 bases and J by 4 bases, leaving 13 bases between them. The germline CDR1 and CDR2 sequences are SQVTM and ANQGSEA. This CDR3 is 13 amino acids long. CDR3 loop: CSGRGMRTGELFF. In DNA, the CDR3 is TGCAGCGGCAGGGGTATGCGCACCGGGGAGCTGTTTTTT.

This clone was picked up one time. The sample contains more than one DNA sequence encoding this CDR3. The genes are TRBV29-1 and TRBJ1-1; perhaps TRBD1 as D (6 bases). Looked up from germline, CDR1 is SQVTM and CDR2 is ANQGSEA. This CDR3 contains 13 residues. Trimming removed 4 bases from V and 1 base from J, with 10 bases in between. The DNA of the CDR3 is TGCAGCGTTGCGACAGGCGGGAACACTGAAGCTTTCTTT. As protein: CSVATGGNTEAFF.

The rearrangement links TRBV4-1 to TRBJ1-2, with TRBD1 identical over 7 bases. CDR3 length equals 14 residues. J was trimmed by 8 bases and V by 2 bases; bases with no gene match: 8. Germline V lookup: CDR1 MGHRA, CDR2 YSYEKL. CDR3 loop: CASSQIGGREGYTF. The CDR3 DNA reads as TGCGCCAGCAGCCAAATAGGGGGCAGGGAAGGCTACACCTTC.

V gene TRBV5-4 combines with J gene TRBJ2-3, with 11 bases identical to TRBD2. Trimming at V came to 4 bases and at J to 3 bases, leaving 4 bases not matched to a gene. CDR3 length equals 15 residues. Germline V CDR1 and CDR2: SGHNT, YYREEE (reference sequence). DNA for the CDR3: TGTGCCAGCAGCCTGACTAGCGGGGTAACAGATACGCAGTATTTT. Its protein is CASSLTSGVTDTQYF.

Concerning this clone: One end of the junction varies from germline; a read error may be responsible. The chain couples TRBV5-4 to TRBJ2-3; D is perhaps TRBD2 (6 bases). Germline V gene sequence: CDR1 SGHNT, CDR2 YYREEE (reference sequence). This CDR3 is built from 13 residues. Here the CDR3 DNA reads TGCTCTTGGGGGGAATCTAGCACAGATACGCAGTATTTT. This gives the protein CSWGESSTDTQYF.

The CDR3 sequence is CASSLEGQPQHF. The DNA of the CDR3 is TGTGCCAGCAGCTTGGAGGGTCAGCCCCAGCATTTT. This chain joins TRBV7-2 and TRBJ1-5; unclear D gene. V lost 3 bases and J 6 bases, leaving 6 bases between the germline ends. Per the germline V gene, CDR1 is SGHTA and CDR2 is FQGNSA. This CDR3 is 12 amino acids long.

This clone turned up a few times. CDR3 amino acids: CASSLAHGENQPQHF. CDR3 coding DNA: TGTGCCAGCAGCTTAGCGCACGGGGAGAATCAGCCCCAGCATTTT. The chain couples TRBV7-6 to TRBJ1-5; no reliable D call. The CDR3 has 15 residues. V was cut by 0 bases and J by 4 bases, with 10 bases left in between. Germline V gene lookup returns CDR1 SGHVS and CDR2 FNYEAQ. The whole variable domain, filled in from reference TRBV7-6 and TRBJ1-5, reads GAGVSQSPRYKVTKRGQDVALRCDPISGHVSLYWYRQALGQGPEFLTYFNYEAQQDKSGLPNDRFSAERPEGSISTLTIQRTEQRDSAMYRCASSLAHGENQPQHFGDGTRLSIL.

This chain joins TRBV2 and TRBJ2-1; 8 nucleotides align to TRBD1. Germline trimming cut 7 bases from V and 7 bases from J; bases unmatched to any gene: 6. This CDR3 spans 13 amino acids. The germline gives CDR1 SNHLY, CDR2 FYNNEI. The CDR3 region is CASTGQAANEQFF. CDR3 nucleotide sequence: TGTGCCAGCACGGGACAGGCGGCGAATGAGCAGTTCTTC.

This chain joins TRBV5-1 and TRBJ2-7; the D gene is possibly TRBD1 (5 bases). The CDR3 is made up of 14 amino acids. Germline CDR1 reads SGHRS; CDR2 reads YFSETQ. The germline V and J ends were trimmed by 0 bases and 3 bases, with 10 bases remaining between them. The CDR3 DNA is TGCGCCAGCAGCTTGGTGCCCAGGGACTACGAGCAGTACTTC. The encoded protein is CASSLVPRDYEQYF.

The rearrangement links TRBV2 to TRBJ2-5; unclear D gene. Trimming cost V 4 bases and J 1 base, with 7 bases left between them. Per germline, CDR1 SNHLY and CDR2 FYNNEI. This CDR3 contains 13 residues. The CDR3 loop is CASSAESQETQYF. As DNA, the CDR3 is TGTGCCAGCAGTGCAGAAAGCCAAGAGACCCAGTACTTC.

The chain combines TRBV7-9 with TRBJ2-7; D might be TRBD1 (7 bases). Trimming shortened V by 4 bases and J by 4 bases, and 14 bases separated the two germline ends. The V gene's germline CDR1 is SEHNR and CDR2 FQNEAQ (reference sequence). The CDR3 covers 14 residues. The CDR3 here is CASSSRQGGYEQYF. The CDR3 DNA reads TGTGCCAGCAGCTCAAGACAGGGAGGATACGAGCAGTACTTC.

The J gene is TRBJ1-3, the V gene TRBV7-8; D unresolved. Germline CDR1 SGHVS, CDR2 FQNEAQ. V lost 1 base and J 0 bases, leaving 10 bases between the germline ends. This CDR3 spans 16 amino acids. The CDR3 is CASSLVGGNSGNTIYF. CDR3 DNA sequence: TGTGCCAGCAGCTTAGTCGGAGGGAACTCTGGAAACACCATATATTTT.

The chain couples TRBV3-1 (or the pseudogene TRBV3-2) to TRBJ2-1, with TRBD2 matching over 12 bases. The CDR3 is 20 amino acids. Per germline, CDR1 LGHDT and CDR2 YNNKEL (reference sequence). The junction had 19 bases not matched to a gene; V was cut back by 3 bases and J by 7 bases. For the CDR3, the DNA is TGTGCCAGCAGCCACCAACAGGGGGGGATATGGACTAGCGGGGAGAATGAGCAGTTCTTC. Residues: CASSHQQGGIWTSGENEQFF.

V usage is TRBV5-1 and J usage is TRBJ2-7, with TRBD1 identical over 10 bases. Germline V gene data show CDR1 as SGHRS and CDR2 as YFSETQ. J gave up 3 bases and V 5 bases, and 17 bases lay outside the gene matches. There are 18 residues in the CDR3. The DNA for the CDR3 is TGCGCCAGCAGACGACAACCGACCGGGACAGGGGAGGACTACGAGCAGTACTTC. Translation: CASRRQPTGTGEDYEQYF.

The chain links TRBV3-1 (or the pseudogene TRBV3-2) to TRBJ1-6; D not certain. The germline CDR1 and CDR2 sequences are LGHDT and YNNKEL (reference sequence). V was clipped by 4 bases and J by 8 bases, with 12 bases between them. This CDR3 is 14 amino acids long. The CDR3 loop reads CASSRGRRDSPLHF. As DNA, the CDR3 is TGTGCCAGCAGCCGTGGACGGAGGGATTCACCCCTCCACTTT.

The CDR3 loop reads CAWGLGGAGTEAFF. CDR3 in DNA: TGTGCCTGGGGCCTGGGGGGAGCCGGCACTGAAGCTTTCTTT. The V gene is TRBV30, the J gene TRBJ1-1; a weak D match, TRBD1 (5 bases). Germline CDR1 is GTSNPN and CDR2 is SVGIG (reference sequence). The CDR3 spans 14 residues. The germline V and J ends were trimmed by 5 bases and 4 bases, with 17 bases remaining between them. Looking up the rest from reference TRBV30 and TRBJ1-1 gives the full variable domain: SQTIHQWPATLVQPVGSPLSLECTVEGTSNPNLYWYRQAAGRGLQLLFYSVGIGQISSEVPQNLSASRPQDRQFILSSKKLLLSDSGFYLCAWGLGGAGTEAFFGQGTRLTVV.

The chain has TRBV3-1 (or the pseudogene TRBV3-2) and TRBJ2-1, with TRBD2 as a possible D gene (6 bases). CDR3 length equals 14 residues. The V gene lost 9 bases and the J gene lost 3 bases, with 15 bases spanning the gap. The germline V gene has CDR1 LGHDT and CDR2 YNNKEL (reference sequence). CDR3 in DNA: TGTGCCAGTGGGGACTTAACGGGCTACAATGAGCAGTTCTTC. It codes for CASGDLTGYNEQFF.

This chain uses TRBV7-2 with TRBJ2-3; 9 nucleotides align to TRBD1. Germline CDR1 is SGHTA and CDR2 is FQGNSA. This CDR3 contains 15 residues. V shed 5 bases, J shed 2 bases, and the junction held 5 bases outside the gene matches. The CDR3, as DNA: TGTGCCAGCAGCCCGGACAGGGGATTCACAGATACGCAGTATTTT. Amino acid sequence: CASSPDRGFTDTQYF.

The rearrangement uses TRBV5-4 and TRBJ2-5; D may be TRBD1 (5 bases). Trimming removed 4 bases from V and 5 bases from J, with 15 bases in between. CDR3 length equals 14 residues. Germline CDR1 and CDR2: SGHNT and YYREEE (reference sequence). The CDR3 reads CASSRVGARETQYF. CDR3 nucleotide sequence: TGTGCCAGCAGCCGGGTAGGGGCACGGGAGACCCAGTACTTC. Based on the CDR3 plus reference TRBV5-4 and TRBJ2-5, the full variable domain is ETGVTQSPTHLIKTRGQQVTLRCSSQSGHNTVSWYQQALGQGPQFIFQYYREEENGRGNFPPRFSGLQFPNYSSELNVNALELDDSALYLCASSRVGARETQYFGPGTRLLVL.

The V call is TRBV28, the J call TRBJ1-5; tentatively, D is TRBD1 (5 bases). This CDR3 comprises 16 residues. The V end lost 0 bases, the J end lost 7 bases, and 16 bases lay between the germline ends. CDR1 is MDHEN and CDR2 is SYDVKM in the germline V gene. CDR3 protein: CASSLWGLGRSQPQHF. The CDR3 DNA reads TGTGCCAGCAGTTTATGGGGTTTGGGGCGTAGCCAGCCCCAGCATTTT.

This clone appeared once. This chain connects TRBV12-3 or TRBV12-4 to TRBJ1-1, with D possibly TRBD1 on 6 matching bases. Trimming removed 3 bases at V and 11 bases at J, with 13 bases between. The CDR3 is made up of 12 amino acids. As DNA, the CDR3 is TGTGCCAGCAGTTTGTCAATGGGGGCCGCTTTCTTT. Its translation is CASSLSMGAAFF.

The chain recombines TRBV5-6 with TRBJ1-2; D unresolved. This CDR3 comprises 11 residues. Trimming cost V 7 bases and J 7 bases, with 11 bases left between them. The V gene's germline CDR1 is SGHDT and CDR2 YYEEEE. CDR3 in amino acids: CASEGGSGYTF. In DNA form, the CDR3 reads TGTGCCAGCGAGGGTGGCTCTGGCTACACCTTC.

The CDR3 spells CASSIQGAGEKLFF. The CDR3 DNA sequence: TGTGCCAGTAGTATTCAGGGGGCAGGTGAAAAACTGTTTTTT. This chain links TRBV19 with TRBJ1-4; 8 bases are a match to TRBD1. Germline CDR1 is LNHDA and CDR2 is SQIVND (reference sequence). The J segment lost 7 bases and the V segment lost 3 bases, leaving 4 bases of the junction unmatched. This CDR3 is built from 14 residues.